Shown below are 16 T cell receptor beta chains from a single sample sequenced in a study of cytomegalovirus exposure and HLA in healthy donors. With 60 Vbeta and 13 Jbeta primers, the PCR was carried out. Here immunoSEQ multiplex PCR was the method, and the copy in TCRdb shows in-frame clones only, minus some. Among 130,000 or so clones, roughly 74% were seen once, and the ten largest hold under 8.5%. Sequencing was performed on PBMCs. The receptor source for this set is a male donor in good health and CMV-seronegative.

This chain uses TRBV18 with TRBJ2-5; D call uncertain. V lost 3 bases and J 9 bases, leaving 14 bases between the germline ends. This CDR3 has 13 residues. The germline V gene has CDR1 KGHSH and CDR2 LQKENI. CDR3 amino acids: CASSPGPDQSQYF. The CDR3 DNA follows: TGTGCCAGCTCACCGGGCCCTGACCAGTCCCAGTACTTC. Together with reference TRBV18 and TRBJ2-5, the CDR3 gives the full variable domain: NAGVMQNPRHLVRRRGQEARLRCSPMKGHSHVYWYRQLPEEGLKFMVYLQKENIIDESGMPKERFSAEFPKEGPSILRIQQVVRGDSAAYFCASSPGPDQSQYFGPGTRLLVL.

The DNA of the CDR3 is TGTGCCAGCAGCTCCCGGGACAAGGGCGAGCAGTACTTC. It yields the protein CASSSRDKGEQYF. The V call is TRBV11-2, the J call TRBJ2-7, with a possible D match to TRBD1 (6 bases). The germline V and J ends were trimmed by 4 bases and 6 bases, with 13 bases remaining between them. The CDR3 has 13 residues. CDR1 and CDR2 from the germline V gene are SGHAT and FQNNGV.

The chain is built from TRBV28 and TRBJ1-2; D perhaps matches TRBD1 (6 bases). Germline V gene lookup returns CDR1 MDHEN and CDR2 SYDVKM. With 3 bases removed from V and 7 bases from J, the gap between germline ends came to 15 bases. CDR3 length: 14 residues. The CDR3 DNA is TGTGCCAGCAGTTTCTCTGCAGGGGTCGGTGGCTACACCTTC. Translation: CASSFSAGVGGYTF.

This clone was observed a few times. The chain employs TRBV5-6 and TRBJ1-2; tentative D call: TRBD1 (6 bases). The CDR3 runs to 12 residues. V was clipped by 2 bases and J by 8 bases, with 10 bases between them. CDR1 and CDR2 (germline): SGHDT, YYEEEE. The CDR3 region is CASSLNREGYTF. CDR3 DNA sequence: TGTGCCAGCAGCTTAAACAGGGAAGGCTACACCTTC. Based on the CDR3 plus reference TRBV5-6 and TRBJ1-2, the full variable domain is DAGVTQSPTHLIKTRGQQVTLRCSPKSGHDTVSWYQQALGQGPQFIFQYYEEEERQRGNFPDRFSGHQFPNYSSELNVNALLLGDSALYLCASSLNREGYTFGSGTRLTVV.

This sequence joins TRBV28 and TRBJ1-2; the D is unclear. Per the germline V gene, CDR1 is MDHEN and CDR2 is SYDVKM. Between the trimmed V and J ends, which lost 6 bases and 2 bases, there was a span of 13 bases. This CDR3 is 14 amino acids long. CDR3 sequence: CASSREFLNYGYTF. The CDR3 DNA sequence: TGTGCCAGCAGCCGAGAATTCCTAAACTATGGCTACACCTTC.

This clone was found a few times. The chain combines TRBV6-4 with TRBJ2-1, with TRBD2 identical over 15 bases. V trimming: 10 bases; J trimming: 4 bases; junction bases outside the gene matches: 8. This CDR3 contains 16 residues. Germline assignment: CDR1 MRHNA and CDR2 SNTAGT. The CDR3 bases are TGTGCCACCTCGGGACTAGCGGGGGGTTCTTACAATGAGCAGTTCTTC. Its protein is CATSGLAGGSYNEQFF.

Comments on this clone: The junction and the germline gene differ at one end; a read error may be behind it. The chain recombines TRBV18 with TRBJ2-1, with TRBD2 identical over 7 bases. The CDR3 is 15 amino acids. From germline, CDR1 is KGHSH and CDR2 LQKENI. The CDR3 protein is CANSHPGLLGNEQFF. Written as DNA, the CDR3 is TGTGCCAACTCACACCCGGGACTACTGGGGAATGAGCAGTTCTTC. Full variable domain (missing parts from reference TRBV18 and TRBJ2-1): NAGVMQNPRHLVRRRGQEARLRCSPMKGHSHVYWYRQLPEEGLKFMVYLQKENIIDESGMPKERFSAEFPKEGPSILRIQQVVRGDSAAYFCANSHPGLLGNEQFFGPGTRLTVL.

The chain employs TRBV28 and TRBJ2-7, with TRBD2 identical over 8 bases. The CDR3 contains 16 residues. J was trimmed by 4 bases and V by 5 bases; bases with no gene match: 13. CDR1 is MDHEN, CDR2 SYDVKM, per germline. The CDR3 spells CASSSYQEREGYEQYF. The CDR3 coding sequence is TGTGCCAGCAGTAGCTATCAGGAACGGGAGGGTTACGAGCAGTACTTC.

This chain uses TRBV4-3 with TRBJ2-1; the match to TRBD2 covers 14 bases. The CDR3 contains 16 residues. CDR1 is LGHNA and CDR2 is YSLEER in the germline V gene. V dropped 0 bases and J dropped 8; count of bases not matched to a gene: 3. For the CDR3, the DNA is TGCGCCAGCAGCCAAGAGGGACTAGCGGGAGAAGATGAGCAGTTCTTC. This encodes CASSQEGLAGEDEQFF.

The chain recombines TRBV19 with TRBJ2-7; 8 nucleotides agree with TRBD1. J was trimmed by 2 bases and V by 5 bases; bases with no gene match: 2. The CDR3 totals 13 residues. Germline values: CDR1 LNHDA, CDR2 SQIVND (reference sequence). CDR3 sequence: CASSWTGTYEQYF. The CDR3 DNA reads as TGTGCCAGTAGTTGGACAGGGACCTACGAGCAGTACTTC.

The table lists this clone with a few counts. The J gene is TRBJ1-2, the V gene TRBV13; the match to TRBD1 covers 7 bases. There are 15 residues in the CDR3. V was pared by 5 bases and J by 9 bases, with 15 bases of the junction left unmatched. Germline V CDR1 and CDR2: PRHDT, FYEKMQ (reference sequence). The CDR3 region is CASSLRTGYFKSYTF. The CDR3 DNA sequence: TGTGCCAGCAGCCTTCGGACAGGATATTTTAAGAGCTACACCTTC.

This clone has just a few counts. The rearrangement uses TRBV28 and TRBJ2-3, with TRBD2 identical over 7 bases. The CDR3 spans 22 residues. With 2 bases clipped from V and 3 bases from J, the junction kept 26 bases outside the gene matches. Germline lookup yields CDR1 MDHEN and CDR2 SYDVKM. CDR3 bases: TGTGCCAGCAGTTTAGTCTTCTCGGGGCGCGGGAGCGGGGCGACTGTGACAGATACGCAGTATTTT. Its translation: CASSLVFSGRGSGATVTDTQYF.

With regard to this clone: The sample carries other DNA sequences with the same CDR3. The rearrangement links TRBV5-6 to TRBJ1-6, with TRBD1 matching over 8 bases. This CDR3 has 16 residues. CDR1 SGHDT and CDR2 YYEEEE come from the germline V gene. V lost 4 bases to trimming and J lost 8 bases; unmatched junction nucleotides: 11. CDR3 DNA: TGTGCCAGCAGCGGTGGGCCGACAGGGGCGGATTCACCCCTCCACTTT. Translating gives CASSGGPTGADSPLHF.

The DNA of the CDR3 is TGTGCCAGCAGCCAAGTCGAACGGGGGACTAGCACAGATACGCAGTATTTT. It encodes CASSQVERGTSTDTQYF. The gene calls are TRBV4-2 and TRBJ2-3, with a weak D call TRBD2 (6 bases). This CDR3 spans 17 amino acids. Trimming took 1 base from V and 0 from J, leaving 14 bases between them. Germline-derived CDR1 and CDR2 are LGHNA and YNFKEQ.

The chain employs TRBV7-9 and TRBJ2-1; 12 bases line up with TRBD2. This CDR3 region has 16 residues. Trimming cost V 8 bases and J 5 bases; bases outside gene matches: 10. Per the germline V gene, CDR1 is SEHNR and CDR2 is FQNEAQ (reference sequence). CDR3 protein: CASQRASGGGNNEQFF. In nucleotides, the CDR3 is TGTGCCAGCCAGCGGGCTAGCGGGGGGGGAAACAATGAGCAGTTCTTC.

The rearrangement uses TRBV30 and TRBJ2-3; possibly TRBD1 for D (6 bases). From germline, CDR1 is GTSNPN and CDR2 SVGIG (reference sequence). V was cut by 5 bases and J by 3 bases, with 18 bases left in between. The CDR3 totals 15 residues. The CDR3 DNA is TGTGCCTGGGCTTCGACAGGCTGGGGGACAGATACGCAGTATTTT. It encodes CAWASTGWGTDTQYF.